In this sample, the clone carrying this T cell receptor (beta chain) turned up once. Measured with immunoSEQ multiplex PCR; TCRdb has only the in-frame clones, and not every one. Here the sample spans about 340,000 clones, approximately 86% being singletons. This entry comes from a study of blood T cell repertoires in COVID-19. Deletions cut 4 bases from V and 4 bases from J, with 13 bases between. The CDR3 totals 14 residues. Germline CDR1 reads LNHDA; CDR2 reads SQIVND (reference sequence). This chain connects TRBV19 to TRBJ1-2; D is perhaps TRBD1 (5 bases). The clonotype originates from a woman in her fifties or sixties with COVID-19, enrolled during active disease. The sequenced material came from peripheral blood. CDR3 in DNA: TGTGCCAGTAGTACCCGACAGCCCCCCTATGGCTACACCTTC. This codes for CASSTRQPPYGYTF.